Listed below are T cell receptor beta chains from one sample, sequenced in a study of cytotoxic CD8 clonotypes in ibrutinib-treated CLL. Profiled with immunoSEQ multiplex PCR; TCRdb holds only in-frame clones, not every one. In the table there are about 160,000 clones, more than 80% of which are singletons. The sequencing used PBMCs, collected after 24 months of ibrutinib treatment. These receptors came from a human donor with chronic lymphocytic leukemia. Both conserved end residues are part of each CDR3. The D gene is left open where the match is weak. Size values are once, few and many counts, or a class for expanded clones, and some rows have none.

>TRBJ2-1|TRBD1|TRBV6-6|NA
CASSYSGQGYNEQFF
TGTGCCAGCAGTTACTCGGGACAGGGATACAATGAGCAGTTCTTC
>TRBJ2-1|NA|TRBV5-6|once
CASSLRGSSYNEQFF
TGTGCCAGCAGCTTACGGGGCAGCTCCTACAATGAGCAGTTCTTC
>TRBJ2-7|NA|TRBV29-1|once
CSVRSGPSPEQYF
TGCAGCGTTCGATCAGGCCCTTCGCCCGAGCAGTACTTC
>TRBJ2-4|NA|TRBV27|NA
CASSFGRAQNIQYF
TGTGCCAGCAGTTTCGGCAGGGCCCAAAACATTCAGTACTTC
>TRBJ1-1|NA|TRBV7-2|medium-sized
CASRERSAVNTEAFF
TGTGCCAGCAGGGAGCGGTCGGCCGTGAACACTGAAGCTTTCTTT
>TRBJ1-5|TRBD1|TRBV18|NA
CASSPPGTGRQPQHF
TGTGCCAGCTCACCACCAGGGACAGGGCGTCAGCCCCAGCATTTT
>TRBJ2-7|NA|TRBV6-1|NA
CASSGHSYEQYF
TGTGCCAGCAGTGGCCATTCCTACGAGCAGTACTTC
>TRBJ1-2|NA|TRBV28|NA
CASSPPGPGIYGYTF
TGTGCCAGCAGTCCCCCGGGGCCCGGGATCTATGGCTACACCTTC
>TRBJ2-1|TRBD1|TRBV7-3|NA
CASSLVGTGADNEQFF
TGTGCCAGCAGCTTGGTCGGGACAGGGGCTGACAATGAGCAGTTCTTC
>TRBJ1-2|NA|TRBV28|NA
CASSLGSLGREDYGYTF
TGTGCCAGCAGTTTGGGTTCCTTGGGCAGGGAGGACTATGGCTACACCTTC
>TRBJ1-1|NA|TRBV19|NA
CASSIITRLRGNTEAFF
TGTGCCAGTAGTATAATCACCCGACTGAGAGGGAACACTGAAGCTTTCTTT
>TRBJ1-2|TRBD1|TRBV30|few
CARKQGRYTF
TGTGCCCGAAAACAGGGGCGCTACACCTTC
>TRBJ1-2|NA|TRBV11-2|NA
CASSLDNLGGYTF
TGTGCCAGCAGCTTAGATAACCTGGGAGGCTACACCTTC
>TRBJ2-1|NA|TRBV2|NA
CASKEFYNEQFF
TGTGCCAGCAAAGAGTTCTACAATGAGCAGTTCTTC
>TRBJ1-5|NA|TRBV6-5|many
CASRSANQPQHF
TGTGCCAGCAGGTCGGCCAATCAGCCCCAGCATTTT
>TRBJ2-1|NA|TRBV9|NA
CASSVGDLVYNEQFF
TGTGCCAGCAGCGTAGGGGACCTAGTCTACAATGAGCAGTTCTTC
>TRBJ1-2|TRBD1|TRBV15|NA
CATSSRQGAGYGYTF
TGTGCCACCAGCAGCCGACAGGGGGCAGGCTATGGCTACACCTTC
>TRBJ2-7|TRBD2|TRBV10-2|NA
CASIPLAGGYEQYF
TGCGCCAGCATCCCCCTGGCGGGGGGTTACGAGCAGTACTTC
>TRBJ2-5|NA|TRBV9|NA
CASSPQTGPSVLGPQETQYF
TGTGCCAGCAGCCCCCAGACGGGACCGTCAGTTTTGGGGCCCCAAGAGACCCAGTACTTC
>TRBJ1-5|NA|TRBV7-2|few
CASSPLKDLRNQPQHF
TGTGCCAGCAGCCCCCTTAAGGACCTACGTAATCAGCCCCAGCATTTT
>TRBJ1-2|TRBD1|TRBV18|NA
CASSPSLDRLTNYGYTF
TGTGCCAGCTCACCATCGTTGGACAGGCTAACTAACTATGGCTACACCTTC
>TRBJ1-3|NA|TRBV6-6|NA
CASSYDVGVSGNTIYF
TGTGCCAGCAGTTACGATGTGGGGGTGTCTGGAAACACCATATATTTT